Listed here are 16 T cell receptor beta chains from one sample, sequenced in a study of control samples from healthy donors and cancer patients. TCRdb's copy holds only in-frame clones and misses some; the assay was immunoSEQ multiplex PCR. The table lists 150,000 to 200,000 clones. The sequenced sample was blood. These receptors were taken from a woman in her 30s in good health.

The chain combines TRBV25-1 with TRBJ2-3, with D possibly matching TRBD1 (6 bases). V was cut by 6 bases and J by 5 bases, with 12 bases left in between. Germline V lookup: CDR1 MGHDK, CDR2 SYGVNS. This CDR3 comprises 13 residues. The CDR3 DNA follows: TGTGCCAGCAGCCCAGGGGCGCGAGATACGCAGTATTTT. Translated: CASSPGARDTQYF. Combining the CDR3 with reference TRBV25-1 and TRBJ2-3 gives the whole variable domain EADIYQTPRYLVIGTGKKITLECSQTMGHDKMYWYQQDPGMELHLIHYSYGVNSTEKGDLSSESTVSRIRTEHFPLTLESARPSHTSQYLCASSPGARDTQYFGPGTRLTVL.

V usage is TRBV28 and J usage is TRBJ1-2; TRBD1 is a possible D gene (5 bases). Germline V gives CDR1 MDHEN, CDR2 SYDVKM. The CDR3 consists of 14 residues. The V and J ends lost 5 bases and 3 bases respectively, with 13 bases between them. CDR3 DNA: TGTGCCAGCAGTGACTTGGGCAGGGACTATGGCTACACCTTC. Protein product: CASSDLGRDYGYTF.

The chain couples TRBV4-1 to TRBJ1-3, with D possibly matching TRBD1 (5 bases). The germline CDR1 and CDR2 sequences are MGHRA and YSYEKL. The CDR3 consists of 15 residues. V was cut by 2 bases and J by 1 base, with 9 bases left in between. CDR3 nucleotide sequence: TGCGCCAGCAGCCAAACGGGGGGTTCTGGAAACACCATATATTTT. Its protein is CASSQTGGSGNTIYF.

The gene calls are TRBV2 and TRBJ2-1; a weak D match, TRBD2 (7 bases). Germline CDR1 and CDR2: SNHLY and FYNNEI. The V end was cut by 8 bases, the J end by 4 bases, with 12 bases between. This CDR3 spans 13 amino acids. DNA of the CDR3: TGTGCCAGCGGCGGGGGCCAATACAATGAGCAGTTCTTC. It translates to CASGGGQYNEQFF.

The rearrangement links TRBV6-5 to TRBJ2-7; 9 bases align to TRBD1. The J segment lost 3 bases and the V segment lost 6 bases, leaving 9 bases of the junction unmatched. This CDR3 has 15 amino acids. CDR1 and CDR2 (germline): MNHEY, SVGAGI. For the CDR3, the DNA is TGTGCCAGCAGACTACAGGGGGCCTTAAACTACGAGCAGTACTTC. Protein: CASRLQGALNYEQYF.

The chain has TRBV28 and TRBJ2-7; possibly TRBD1 or TRBD2 for D (6 bases each). Per germline, CDR1 MDHEN and CDR2 SYDVKM. CDR3 length: 20 amino acids. The V end was cut by 6 bases, the J end by 2 bases, with 32 bases between. CDR3 nucleotide sequence: TGTGCCAGCAGCACTAAAAAAATGGAGGGGGTACCAATACTTCCCTACGAGCAGTACTTC. It translates to CASSTKKMEGVPILPYEQYF.

The rearrangement links TRBV7-9 to TRBJ2-5; D tentatively fits TRBD1 or TRBD2 (5 bases each). There are 17 residues in the CDR3. V gave up 4 bases and J gave up 4 bases, with 22 bases separating them. CDR1 is SEHNR and CDR2 is FQNEAQ in the germline V gene (reference sequence). The CDR3 reads CASSSKGGFGGGETQYF. DNA for the CDR3: TGTGCCAGCAGCTCCAAAGGCGGGTTCGGTGGGGGAGAGACCCAGTACTTC.

The chain is built from TRBV5-1 and TRBJ2-7; TRBD1 might be the D (6 bases). This CDR3 has 15 residues. Trimming removed 2 bases from V and 4 bases from J, with 16 bases in between. Germline V lookup: CDR1 SGHRS, CDR2 YFSETQ. The CDR3 region is CASSFTGFVAYEQYF. CDR3 nucleotide sequence: TGCGCCAGCAGCTTTACAGGGTTTGTCGCTTACGAGCAGTACTTC.

The chain uses TRBV4-1 and TRBJ2-5, with D possibly TRBD1 on 6 matching bases. This CDR3 is 17 amino acids long. V was clipped by 1 base and J by 0 bases, with 15 bases between them. CDR1 and CDR2 from the germline V gene are MGHRA and YSYEKL. The CDR3 spells CASSQAPGTLYQETQYF. The CDR3 nucleotides are TGCGCCAGCAGCCAAGCCCCCGGGACACTGTACCAAGAGACCCAGTACTTC.

The V gene is TRBV5-1, the J gene TRBJ2-1, with no clear D. The CDR3 is made up of 15 amino acids. Germline V CDR1 and CDR2: SGHRS, YFSETQ. V gave up 1 base and J gave up 2 bases, with 10 bases separating them. The DNA for the CDR3 is TGCGCCAGCAGCTTGTTGAGCCCAGCCTACAATGAGCAGTTCTTC. Translated: CASSLLSPAYNEQFF.

V gene TRBV28 combines with J gene TRBJ1-6, with TRBD1 as a possible D gene (6 bases). V lost 5 bases and J 4 bases, leaving 12 bases between the germline ends. Germline assignment: CDR1 MDHEN and CDR2 SYDVKM. The CDR3 length is 15 residues. The CDR3 coding sequence is TGTGCCAGCAGTCCGGGGACACTATATAATTCACCCCTCCACTTT. It translates to CASSPGTLYNSPLHF.

The genes are TRBV7-9 and TRBJ1-2; 9 nucleotides agree with TRBD1. The CDR3 spans 13 residues. CDR1 and CDR2 from the germline V gene are SEHNR and FQNEAQ (reference sequence). With 5 bases clipped from V and 10 bases from J, the junction kept 8 bases outside the gene matches. The CDR3 sequence: CASSLGQGSDYTF. The CDR3, as DNA: TGTGCCAGCAGCCTGGGACAGGGCTCGGACTACACCTTC.

This rearrangement joins TRBV2 to TRBJ2-2; no definite D call. CDR1 is SNHLY, CDR2 FYNNEI, per germline. This CDR3 region has 14 residues. The V and J ends lost 7 bases and 2 bases respectively, with 11 bases between them. The CDR3 DNA reads TGTGCCAGCAAGGCCATCCTTAACACCGGGGAGCTGTTTTTT. It specifies CASKAILNTGELFF.

DNA of the CDR3: TGTGCCAGCAGCCCAGGGGATGAGCAGTTCTTC. Encoded protein: CASSPGDEQFF. The chain has TRBV7-9 and TRBJ2-1; a possible D gene is TRBD1 (6 bases). V dropped 5 bases and J dropped 8 bases, with 7 bases sitting between them. Germline-derived CDR1 and CDR2 are SEHNR and FQNEAQ (reference sequence). The CDR3 extends over 11 amino acids.

The chain is built from TRBV27 and TRBJ1-5, with TRBD1 matching 7 bases. The CDR3 spans 14 residues. The trim removed 6 bases at V and 4 bases at J, leaving 6 bases unmatched. CDR1 MNHEY and CDR2 SMNVEV come from the germline V gene (reference sequence). In DNA, the CDR3 is TGTGCCAGCAGCCTATACAGGGGAAATCAGCCCCAGCATTTT. It translates to CASSLYRGNQPQHF.

The chain uses TRBV30 and TRBJ1-1; 7 bases are shared with TRBD1. The germline V gene encodes CDR1 GTSNPN and CDR2 SVGIG (reference sequence). Germline trimming cut 0 bases from V and 4 bases from J; bases unmatched to any gene: 17. This CDR3 has 18 residues. The CDR3 protein is CAWSVWGGRGNRGTEAFF. The CDR3 bases are TGTGCCTGGAGTGTATGGGGGGGCCGGGGGAACAGGGGCACTGAAGCTTTCTTT.